This TCR beta chain was retrieved from a study of T-cell memory formation after mild COVID-19. Study findings and constraints: Among clones contracting day 15 to 85, CD4/CD8 was balanced, whereas later expanders leaned CD4+. Some responding clones appeared in pre-infection memory, suggesting cross-reactive memory joined.

One entry per CDR3 protein results from TCRdb running MiXCR on the 5' RACE reads. The sample consists of 300,000 to 400,000 distinct CDR3 sequences, around 15% of them appearing once. This clonotype has only a few counts. The antigen is unknown. The CDR3 covers 13 residues. Per the germline V gene, CDR1 is DFQATT and CDR2 is SNEGSKA (reference sequence). Sample: PBMCs or a T cell subset sorted from them (not recorded which). The source of this sequence is a man aged 18 to 29 who had mild COVID-19 (a few samples of this study predate the infection). Cell type and time point are not known. The chain uses TRBV20-1 and TRBJ1-2, with 8 bases fitting TRBD1. The CDR3 loop reads CRSFETGDRSYTF. In DNA form, the CDR3 reads TGCAGATCCTTCGAGACAGGGGACAGAAGCTACACCTTC.